The 10 T cell receptor beta chains below were found in one sample sequenced in a study of PD-L1 blockade in urothelial cancer. The table came from immunoSEQ multiplex PCR; TCRdb's copy has only in-frame clones and leaves some out. The profile shows 70,000 or so clones, 90% of them singletons. Time point: pretreatment peripheral blood. The sample was PBMCs, taken around atezolizumab (anti-PD-L1) treatment. The receptors derive from a man between 65 and 85 years old with urothelial cancer.

V gene TRBV29-1 combines with J gene TRBJ2-7; TRBD1 might be the D (5 bases). V was trimmed by 4 bases and J by 0 bases, leaving 13 bases between them. This CDR3 is built from 14 residues. The V gene's germline CDR1 is SQVTM and CDR2 ANQGSEA. The CDR3: CSVVWGGDSYEQYF. The CDR3 DNA reads as TGCAGCGTTGTATGGGGCGGCGACTCCTACGAGCAGTACTTC.

This chain uses TRBV6-1 with TRBJ2-7; 10 nucleotides agree with TRBD1. This CDR3 comprises 13 residues. Per germline, CDR1 MNHNS and CDR2 SASEGT. J lost 6 bases, V lost 7 bases, and 6 bases had no gene match. CDR3 bases: TGTGCCAGCATTTGGGACAGGGGAGGCGAGCAGTACTTC. This codes for CASIWDRGGEQYF.

Here the CDR3 reads CASSPSAGGLYNEQFF. The CDR3 DNA sequence: TGTGCCAGCAGTCCCTCAGCGGGGGGGCTCTACAATGAGCAGTTCTTC. The gene calls are TRBV27 and TRBJ2-1, with 10 bases that match TRBD2. The germline CDR1 and CDR2 sequences are MNHEY and SMNVEV (reference sequence). The V and J ends lost 5 bases and 3 bases, in that order; junction bases with no gene match: 7. The CDR3 totals 16 residues.

The chain links TRBV5-1 to TRBJ1-5; TRBD1 is a possible D gene (5 bases). The CDR3 is 15 amino acids. Germline-derived CDR1 and CDR2 are SGHRS and YFSETQ. V lost 0 bases and J lost 3, with 10 bases in between. CDR3 region: CASSLGGADNQPQHF. CDR3 nucleotides: TGCGCCAGCAGCTTGGGGGGCGCGGACAATCAGCCCCAGCATTTT.

This chain uses TRBV27 with TRBJ2-2; tentative D call: TRBD1 (5 bases). CDR1 and CDR2 from the germline V gene are MNHEY and SMNVEV (reference sequence). The CDR3 is 14 amino acids. V was pared by 3 bases and J by 5 bases, with 10 bases between. The CDR3 reads CASSFSGWTGELFF. As DNA, the CDR3 is TGTGCCAGCAGTTTTTCAGGGTGGACCGGGGAGCTGTTTTTT.

J is TRBJ2-4 and V is TRBV7-9, with 9 bases that match TRBD1. The CDR3 is 15 amino acids. Germline CDR1 SEHNR, CDR2 FQNEAQ (reference sequence). Germline trimming cut 6 bases from V and 3 bases from J; bases unmatched to any gene: 6. The DNA of the CDR3 is TGTGCCAGCAGTTTGGGACAGGGAGACAAAAACATTCAGTACTTC. This translates into CASSLGQGDKNIQYF.

The rearrangement uses TRBV28 and TRBJ2-7, with 10 bases aligning to TRBD2. V gave up 2 bases and J gave up 5 bases; unmatched junction bases: 9. In germline, CDR1 is MDHEN, CDR2 SYDVKM. The CDR3 runs 16 residues. CDR3 DNA sequence: TGTGCCAGCAGTTTAAACGCAGGCCTAGCGGGAGACGAGCAGTACTTC. Translating gives CASSLNAGLAGDEQYF.

J is TRBJ2-1 and V is TRBV27; TRBD2 matches at 8 bases. Unmatched junction bases numbered 9, after V lost 5 bases and J lost 6 bases. The CDR3 loop spans 15 amino acids. Germline assignment: CDR1 MNHEY and CDR2 SMNVEV (reference sequence). CDR3 loop: CASSLRSGNRNEQFF. DNA of the CDR3: TGTGCCAGCAGTCTTCGTAGCGGGAATCGCAATGAGCAGTTCTTC.

This clone was counted once. This chain links TRBV5-1 with TRBJ2-1, with D perhaps TRBD1 (5 bases). The CDR3 runs 16 residues. V dropped 0 bases and J dropped 6 bases, with 16 bases sitting between them. Germline CDR1 reads SGHRS; CDR2 reads YFSETQ. The CDR3 nucleotides are TGCGCCAGCAGCTTGGTTGCGCGAACAGGCCCCAATGAGCAGTTCTTC. It yields the protein CASSLVARTGPNEQFF.

The V call is TRBV5-8, the J call TRBJ1-1; 9 bases align to TRBD1. The V segment lost 4 bases and the J segment 3 bases; nucleotides outside the gene matches: 13. Germline values: CDR1 SGHTS, CDR2 YDEGEE. The CDR3 has 17 residues. The CDR3 nucleotides read TGTGCCAGCAGCCGGGGACAGGGAGCGACGAAGGACACTGAAGCTTTCTTT. This encodes CASSRGQGATKDTEAFF.